The 16 T cell receptor beta chains below were found in one sample sequenced in a study of graft-versus-host responses after intestinal transplantation. The antigens for these receptors are not known. Only in-frame clones appear in the TCRdb table, and some are missing; sequencing was by immunoSEQ multiplex PCR. This sample has roughly 77,000 clones, with roughly 90% found just once. Sequencing was performed on unstimulated CD8+ T cells sorted from spleen or lymph node cells, taken before intestinal transplant. These receptors originate from a human donor who received an intestinal transplant.

The gene calls are TRBV4-1 and TRBJ2-7, with unresolved D. Germline CDR1 MGHRA, CDR2 YSYEKL. The CDR3 is 13 residues long. V was shortened by 0 bases and J by 3 bases, with 6 bases between the two germline ends. CDR3 bases: TGCGCCAGCAGCCAAGATTTATACTACGAGCAGTACTTC. This translates into CASSQDLYYEQYF.

The chain uses TRBV2 and TRBJ2-5, with TRBD2 matching over 8 bases. The CDR3 loop spans 15 amino acids. Looked up from germline, CDR1 is SNHLY and CDR2 is FYNNEI. Trimming removed 2 bases from V and 5 bases from J; junction bases left unmatched: 7. CDR3 protein: CASSESQRESETQYF. The CDR3 region has the DNA TGTGCCAGCAGTGAAAGTCAGCGGGAGAGTGAGACCCAGTACTTC.

This chain links TRBV15 with TRBJ2-5, with TRBD1 matching over 10 bases. V lost 6 bases to trimming and J lost 3 bases; unmatched junction nucleotides: 16. This CDR3 spans 18 amino acids. Germline lookup yields CDR1 LNHNV and CDR2 YYDKDF (reference sequence). The CDR3 nucleotides read TGTGCCACCAGAGAGGGGACAGGGGAGGACCATTGGGAAGAGACCCAGTACTTC. Translation gives CATREGTGEDHWEETQYF. The entire variable domain, with the rest obtained from reference TRBV15 and TRBJ2-5, is as follows: DAMVIQNPRYQVTQFGKPVTLSCSQTLNHNVMYWYQQKSSQAPKLLFHYYDKDFNNEADTPDNFQSRRPNTSFCFLDIRSPGLGDTAMYLCATREGTGEDHWEETQYFGPGTRLLVL.

The chain employs TRBV4-1 and TRBJ1-1; 7 bases line up with TRBD1. The CDR3 contains 14 residues. From germline, CDR1 is MGHRA and CDR2 YSYEKL. The ends lost 2 bases at V and 5 bases at J; junction bases unmatched: 5. CDR3 sequence (DNA): TGCGCCAGCAGCCAACCACAGGGGAGGACTGAAGCTTTCTTT. Its translation is CASSQPQGRTEAFF.

This clone occurred once. V is TRBV6-1 and J is TRBJ1-4; 10 bases are shared with TRBD1. From germline, CDR1 is MNHNS and CDR2 SASEGT. The CDR3 loop spans 15 amino acids. Germline trimming cut 2 bases from V and 8 bases from J; bases unmatched to any gene: 5. CDR3 sequence: CASSEIGTGAEKLFF. CDR3 nucleotide sequence: TGTGCCAGCAGTGAAATAGGGACAGGGGCCGAAAAACTGTTTTTT.

This clone was seen a single time. This rearrangement joins TRBV7-9 to TRBJ2-7; D is perhaps TRBD2 (5 bases). Germline lookup yields CDR1 SEHNR and CDR2 FQNEAQ (reference sequence). This CDR3 has 14 amino acids. The V end was cut by 7 bases, the J end by 2 bases, with 15 bases between. CDR3 residues: CASKTQRFPYEQYF. The CDR3 DNA reads TGTGCCAGCAAGACGCAGCGGTTCCCCTACGAGCAGTACTTC.

This chain links TRBV5-1 with TRBJ1-6; tentative D call: TRBD1 (6 bases). Germline CDR1 SGHRS, CDR2 YFSETQ. There are 18 residues in the CDR3. The ends were cut back, 0 bases at V and 0 bases at J, with 13 bases in the middle. The CDR3 loop reads CASSLGWTASSYNSPLHF. CDR3 sequence (DNA): TGCGCCAGCAGCTTGGGGTGGACAGCGAGCTCCTATAATTCACCCCTCCACTTT. The full variable domain, its missing parts supplied by reference TRBV5-1 and TRBJ1-6, is KAGVTQTPRYLIKTRGQQVTLSCSPISGHRSVSWYQQTPGQGLQFLFEYFSETQRNKGNFPGRFSGRQFSNSRSEMNVSTLELGDSALYLCASSLGWTASSYNSPLHFGNGTRLTVT.

This clone was detected only once. The rearrangement links TRBV7-8 to TRBJ2-2; D might be TRBD2 (6 bases). CDR3 length equals 14 residues. V dropped 8 bases and J dropped 5 bases, with 15 bases sitting between them. CDR1 is SGHVS and CDR2 is FQNEAQ in the germline V gene. CDR3 loop: CASESLGRTGELFF. Written as DNA, the CDR3 is TGTGCCAGCGAATCGTTGGGGAGGACCGGGGAGCTGTTTTTT.

The rearrangement joins TRBV11-2 to TRBJ2-3; 7 bases are a match to TRBD1. CDR3 size: 14 residues. Germline-derived CDR1 and CDR2 are SGHAT and FQNNGV. V lost 2 bases, J lost 4 bases, and 3 bases stayed unmatched. This CDR3 is CASSLTGQADTQYF. The CDR3 nucleotides read TGTGCCAGCAGCTTAACAGGACAGGCAGATACGCAGTATTTT.

The chain is built from TRBV7-9 and TRBJ2-7, with TRBD2 identical over 13 bases. CDR3 size: 19 residues. Per the germline V gene, CDR1 is SEHNR and CDR2 is FQNEAQ (reference sequence). The V gene end was trimmed by 2 bases and the J gene end by 2 bases; junction bases not matched to a gene: 12. CDR3 sequence: CASSLPTSGRALWPYEQYF. CDR3 coding DNA: TGTGCCAGCAGCTTACCCACTAGCGGGAGGGCCCTCTGGCCCTACGAGCAGTACTTC.

V usage is TRBV9 and J usage is TRBJ2-2; D is undetermined. The CDR3 contains 13 residues. Trimming pared 0 bases from V and 5 bases from J, leaving 5 bases between. Per germline, CDR1 SGDLS and CDR2 YYNGEE. The CDR3: CASSVDLTGELFF. In DNA form, the CDR3 reads TGTGCCAGCAGCGTAGATCTAACCGGGGAGCTGTTTTTT.

CDR3 DNA sequence: TGTGCCAGCAGCTTGGGGGCGGGGCTAGCCAAAAACATTCAGTACTTC. This translates into CASSLGAGLAKNIQYF. The V gene is TRBV5-6, the J gene TRBJ2-4; TRBD2 is a possible D gene (6 bases). Trimming removed 0 bases from V and 0 bases from J, with 10 bases in between. CDR1 and CDR2 (germline): SGHDT, YYEEEE. This CDR3 contains 16 residues.

The chain links TRBV27 to TRBJ2-7, with D hard to call. Germline CDR1 is MNHEY and CDR2 is SMNVEV (reference sequence). Trimming removed 5 bases from V and 7 bases from J, with 15 bases in between. The CDR3 is 13 residues long. The CDR3 DNA is TGTGCCAGCAGTCCCCCCCAGCGCCGAGAGCAGTACTTC. Protein: CASSPPQRREQYF.

The V and J genes are TRBV27 and TRBJ2-5; a possible D gene is TRBD2 (6 bases). V lost 3 bases, J lost 5 bases, and 13 bases lay in between. Per germline, CDR1 MNHEY and CDR2 SMNVEV (reference sequence). The CDR3 extends over 14 amino acids. CDR3 region: CASSFSRGAETQYF. The CDR3 DNA sequence: TGTGCCAGCAGTTTCTCGCGCGGGGCTGAGACCCAGTACTTC.

The rearrangement links TRBV2 to TRBJ2-3; no definite D call. Trimming removed 8 bases at V and 0 bases at J, with 9 bases between. The CDR3 consists of 13 residues. Germline V gene data show CDR1 as SNHLY and CDR2 as FYNNEI. Here the CDR3 reads CASSLESTDTQYF. CDR3 in DNA: TGTGCCAGCTCTCTGGAGAGCACAGATACGCAGTATTTT.

This rearrangement joins TRBV5-6 to TRBJ2-5; D remains ambiguous. The germline V gene has CDR1 SGHDT and CDR2 YYEEEE. This CDR3 is 12 amino acids long. V was shortened by 2 bases and J by 3 bases, with 5 bases between the two germline ends. The CDR3 protein is CASSFQEETQYF. Here the CDR3 DNA reads TGTGCCAGCAGCTTCCAGGAAGAGACCCAGTACTTC.